The 21 T cell receptor beta chains listed next were all sequenced from one sample in a study of Graves' ophthalmopathy and Graves' hyperthyroidism. Amplifying from RNA transcripts, the study obtained TCR beta CDR3 regions. HTBI primers were used in a first-round RT-PCR, which preceded a second-round multiplex PCR. TCRdb passed the multiplex PCR reads through MiXCR, listing each CDR3 protein once. The table includes 170,000 or so distinct CDR3 sequences, 37% detected once. What was sequenced was peripheral blood. These receptors all come from a woman in her thirties or forties with Graves' ophthalmopathy.

This clonotype showed up many times. The CDR3 DNA follows: TGCGCCAGCAGCGTCGGCCAGGGAGGCTTCTACGAGCAGTACTTC. Its translation: CASSVGQGGFYEQYF. The chain uses TRBV5-1 and TRBJ2-7, with a weak D call TRBD2 (6 bases). Germline loops: CDR1 SGHRS, CDR2 YFSETQ. V shed 4 bases and J shed 3 bases, with 17 bases lying between them. This CDR3 region has 15 residues.

This clonotype was picked up many times. V and J are TRBV6-1 and TRBJ1-1, with TRBD1 matching over 9 bases. The V and J ends lost 5 bases and 1 base, in that order; junction bases with no gene match: 11. The germline gives CDR1 MNHNS, CDR2 SASEGT. The CDR3 loop spans 17 amino acids. For the CDR3, the DNA is TGTGCCAGCAGTCAAACCAAACAGGGGGCGCAGAACACTGAAGCTTTCTTT. Translating it yields CASSQTKQGAQNTEAFF.

This clonotype has a count of ten or more. The rearrangement links TRBV6-5 to TRBJ2-7; D is perhaps TRBD2 (5 bases). The CDR3 runs 15 residues. CDR1 is MNHEY and CDR2 is SVGAGI in the germline V gene. Trimming took off 2 bases at V and 1 base at J, with 12 bases between the two ends. In DNA, the CDR3 is TGTGCCAGCAGTTACGACCCAGACTATTCCTACGAGCAGTACTTC. Translated, it gives CASSYDPDYSYEQYF.

A word on this clonotype: At one end the junction does not follow the germline gene, possibly because of a read error. This CDR3 is CAISDKGNQPQHF. The CDR3 nucleotides are TGTGCCATCAGTGATAAGGGGAATCAGCCCCAGCATTTT. The J gene is TRBJ1-5, the V gene TRBV6-4, with D possibly TRBD1 on 5 matching bases. This CDR3 spans 13 amino acids. Germline-derived CDR1 and CDR2 are MRHNA and SNTAGT.

This clonotype has a count of ten or more. Mismatch with germline at one junction end may stem from a read error. The chain joins TRBV28 to TRBJ1-5; D call uncertain. The germline CDR1 and CDR2 sequences are MDHEN and SYDVKM. The CDR3 contains 15 residues. Here the CDR3 DNA reads TGTGCCAGCACCACACATGGCACTTTAAATCAGCCTCAGCATTTT. Translated, it gives CASTTHGTLNQPQHF.

This clonotype was picked up many times. This chain uses TRBV10-3 with TRBJ1-1, with D hard to call. Germline CDR1 ENHRY, CDR2 SYGVKD. CDR3 size: 14 residues. Trimming removed 4 bases from V and 2 bases from J, with 11 bases in between. In DNA form, the CDR3 reads TGTGCCATCAGTGGAGAGGGCACTAACACTGAAGCTTTCTTT. Translating it yields CAISGEGTNTEAFF.

This clonotype was observed many times. The V call is TRBV28, the J call TRBJ2-4; possible D gene TRBD2, 6 bases. Germline CDR1 and CDR2: MDHEN and SYDVKM. The CDR3 sequence is 18 residues long. The ends were cut back, 1 base at V and 0 bases at J, with 16 bases in the middle. DNA for the CDR3: TGTGCCAGCAGTTTATCCCTGGACGGGGGTTTAGCCAAAAACATTCAGTACTTC. This sequence encodes CASSLSLDGGLAKNIQYF. Full variable domain (remainder filled in from reference TRBV28 and TRBJ2-4): DVKVTQSSRYLVKRTGEKVFLECVQDMDHENMFWYRQDPGLGLRLIYFSYDVKMKEKGDIPEGYSVSREKKERFSLILESASTNQTSMYLCASSLSLDGGLAKNIQYFGAGTRLSVL.

This clonotype has a count of ten or more. The chain carries TRBV25-1 and TRBJ1-1, with D uncertain. The V gene's germline CDR1 is MGHDK and CDR2 SYGVNS. V dropped 4 bases and J dropped 0 bases, with 6 bases sitting between them. The CDR3 totals 13 residues. The chain's CDR3 is CASSVDMNTEAFF. CDR3 nucleotides: TGTGCCAGCAGTGTCGACATGAACACTGAAGCTTTCTTT.

This clonotype was seen ten or more times. This chain connects TRBV5-1 to TRBJ1-1, with 8 bases lining up with TRBD1. The length of the CDR3 is 15 residues. Germline V gene data show CDR1 as SGHRS and CDR2 as YFSETQ. The V gene end was trimmed by 3 bases and the J gene end by 0 bases; junction bases not matched to a gene: 4. CDR3 loop: CASSWTGIMNTEAFF. CDR3 nucleotide sequence: TGCGCCAGCAGCTGGACAGGGATCATGAACACTGAAGCTTTCTTT.

This clonotype has at least ten counts. The chain couples TRBV6-2 or TRBV6-3 to TRBJ1-1; TRBD1 might be the D (6 bases). This CDR3 has 15 amino acids. V was pared by 3 bases and J by 1 base, with 12 bases between. CDR1 and CDR2 (germline): MNHEY, SVGEGT. DNA for the CDR3: TGTGCCAGCAGTTATCAAGGGGGGGGGAACACTGAAGCTTTCTTT. Protein: CASSYQGGGNTEAFF.

This clonotype was counted at least ten times. CDR3 region: CSVGHSYEQYF. CDR3 DNA: TGCAGCGTTGGACACTCCTACGAGCAGTACTTC. The J gene is TRBJ2-7, the V gene TRBV29-1; D gene unclear. Germline CDR1 reads SQVTM; CDR2 reads ANQGSEA. The length of the CDR3 is 11 residues. Trimming cost V 4 bases and J 0 bases, with 4 bases left between them.

The rearrangement uses TRBV7-2 and TRBJ2-7; 8 positions agree with TRBD2. The germline CDR1 and CDR2 sequences are SGHTA and FQGNSA. V lost 4 bases and J lost 2; bases outside the gene matches: 4. CDR3 size: 14 residues. CDR3: CASSYTSGTYEQYF. CDR3 DNA: TGTGCCAGCAGCTACACTAGCGGTACCTACGAGCAGTACTTC.

A single count supports this clonotype. V is TRBV7-8 and J is TRBJ2-5; 8 bases align to TRBD2. This CDR3 is built from 15 residues. The V gene end was trimmed by 4 bases and the J gene end by 4 bases; junction bases not matched to a gene: 8. CDR1 and CDR2 (germline): SGHVS, FQNEAQ. The CDR3 region is CASSSREGLRETQYF. For the CDR3, the DNA is TGTGCCAGCAGCTCACGGGAGGGCCTTAGAGAGACCCAGTACTTC.

This chain links TRBV7-9 with TRBJ1-1; D unclear. Between the trimmed V and J ends, which lost 5 bases and 0 bases, there was a span of 13 bases. Germline V gene lookup returns CDR1 SEHNR and CDR2 FQNEAQ (reference sequence). The CDR3 length is 15 residues. The CDR3: CASSPPRTVNTEAFF. The CDR3 DNA sequence: TGTGCCAGCAGCCCCCCACGGACCGTGAACACTGAAGCTTTCTTT.

This clonotype was detected many times. The CDR3 loop is CASVGGNQETQYF. CDR3 DNA: TGTGCCAGCGTCGGGGGGAACCAAGAGACCCAGTACTTC. The chain recombines TRBV6-5 with TRBJ2-5; 7 nucleotides agree with TRBD2. The V gene's germline CDR1 is MNHEY and CDR2 SVGAGI. V lost 8 bases and J lost 0; bases outside the gene matches: 3. This CDR3 is 13 amino acids long.

This clonotype was picked up many times. The rearrangement joins TRBV6-1 to TRBJ1-5; the D is unclear. There are 17 residues in the CDR3. Trimming removed 3 bases from V and 5 bases from J, with 20 bases in between. Germline V lookup: CDR1 MNHNS, CDR2 SASEGT. The CDR3 coding sequence is TGTGCCAGCAGTGATAGGTATAACGGGAGATTGGATCAGCCCCAGCATTTT. It specifies CASSDRYNGRLDQPQHF.

The genes are TRBV6-2 or TRBV6-3 and TRBJ2-7, with D tentatively TRBD1 or TRBD2 (5 bases each). CDR1 is MNHEY and CDR2 is SVGEGT in the germline V gene. Trimming took 6 bases from V and 0 from J, leaving 15 bases between them. This CDR3 is 15 amino acids long. CDR3 coding DNA: TGTGCCAGCAGGACCCGGGACCCCAACTCCTACGAGCAGTACTTC. It translates to CASRTRDPNSYEQYF.

There are many counts of this clonotype. This CDR3 reads CASSPDRTYNQPQHF. DNA of the CDR3: TGTGCCAGCAGCCCTGACAGGACGTACAATCAGCCCCAGCATTTT. This chain links TRBV11-2 with TRBJ1-5; weak D call: TRBD1 (6 bases). This CDR3 region has 15 residues. Trimming left V 5 bases short and J 3 bases short, with 14 bases between. Per the germline V gene, CDR1 is SGHAT and CDR2 is FQNNGV.

This clonotype has ten or more counts. The chain has TRBV7-2 and TRBJ1-2; D gene uncertain. The germline CDR1 and CDR2 sequences are SGHTA and FQGNSA. The CDR3 consists of 14 residues. V was clipped by 6 bases and J by 0 bases, with 11 bases between them. CDR3 DNA: TGTGCCAGCAGGAGGGATCCTTCTAACTATGGCTACACCTTC. Protein product: CASRRDPSNYGYTF.

The J gene is TRBJ2-7, the V gene TRBV6-1; D is unclear. From germline, CDR1 is MNHNS and CDR2 SASEGT. Trimming removed 7 bases at V and 3 bases at J, with 10 bases between. The CDR3 contains 12 residues. CDR3 protein: CASKLEFYEQYF. CDR3 DNA sequence: TGTGCCAGCAAACTTGAGTTCTACGAGCAGTACTTC.

The rearrangement links TRBV12-3 or TRBV12-4 to TRBJ2-5, with D possibly called TRBD1 or TRBD2 (6 bases each). Judging by the DNA end, TRBJ2-7 fits better; the J call may be wrong. This CDR3 region has 15 residues. The CDR3 region has the DNA TGTGCCAGCAGTGAAGGGGGGCGGGCCGCCTACGAGCAGTACTTC. Protein sequence: CASSEGGRAAYEQYF.